A single sample gave rise to the 22 T cell receptor beta chains below, sequenced in a study of cytomegalovirus exposure and HLA in healthy donors. TCRdb keeps only in-frame clones here, not all; method: immunoSEQ multiplex PCR. The sample lists 150,000 to 200,000 clones, around 84% occurring once. Sequencing input: PBMCs. Receptors were obtained from a man aged 18-30 years in good health and CMV-seropositive.

V gene TRBV7-2 combines with J gene TRBJ2-7, with TRBD1 as a possible D gene (7 bases). This CDR3 spans 14 amino acids. Between the trimmed V and J ends, which lost 6 bases and 3 bases, there was a span of 15 bases. The V gene's germline CDR1 is SGHTA and CDR2 FQGNSA. CDR3 amino acids: CASSSPQGGYEQYF. In DNA form, the CDR3 reads TGTGCCAGCAGTTCCCCTCAGGGGGGCTACGAGCAGTACTTC.

The CDR3 spells CASSPRTGGLQPQHF. Here the CDR3 DNA reads TGTGCCAGCAGTCCCCGGACAGGGGGCCTTCAGCCCCAGCATTTT. The chain couples TRBV6-5 to TRBJ1-5, with TRBD1 matching 11 bases. The length of the CDR3 is 15 residues. The V gene end was trimmed by 5 bases and the J gene end by 6 bases; junction bases not matched to a gene: 6. Germline V gene data show CDR1 as MNHEY and CDR2 as SVGAGI.

The chain joins TRBV5-4 to TRBJ2-2; possible D gene TRBD2, 7 bases. The CDR3 has 15 amino acids. CDR1 and CDR2 from the germline V gene are SGHNT and YYREEE (reference sequence). The ends were cut back, 3 bases at V and 0 bases at J, with 9 bases in the middle. The CDR3 region is CASSSGGPNTGELFF. The CDR3, as DNA: TGTGCCAGCAGCTCCGGGGGGCCGAACACCGGGGAGCTGTTTTTT. Full variable domain (rest looked up from reference TRBV5-4 and TRBJ2-2): ETGVTQSPTHLIKTRGQQVTLRCSSQSGHNTVSWYQQALGQGPQFIFQYYREEENGRGNFPPRFSGLQFPNYSSELNVNALELDDSALYLCASSSGGPNTGELFFGEGSRLTVL.

The chain combines TRBV13 with TRBJ1-1, with D possibly TRBD1 on 5 matching bases. The CDR3 is 13 residues long. With 6 bases removed from V and 3 bases from J, the gap between germline ends came to 11 bases. Germline V gene data show CDR1 as PRHDT and CDR2 as FYEKMQ (reference sequence). The CDR3 sequence: CASSLRGDTEAFF. DNA of the CDR3: TGTGCCAGCAGTCTTCGGGGGGACACTGAAGCTTTCTTT.

For the CDR3, the DNA is TGTGCCAGCAGTCCCGGGACAACGTACGAGCAGTACTTC. Its protein product is CASSPGTTYEQYF. The V call is TRBV2, the J call TRBJ2-7; the D gene is possibly TRBD1 (6 bases). V lost 5 bases and J lost 4, with 12 bases in between. CDR3 size: 13 residues. CDR1 and CDR2 (germline): SNHLY, FYNNEI.

V usage is TRBV29-1 and J usage is TRBJ1-1; a possible D gene is TRBD1 (5 bases). The CDR3 has 13 amino acids. V was shortened by 4 bases and J by 2 bases, with 11 bases between the two germline ends. CDR1 and CDR2 (germline): SQVTM, ANQGSEA. Written as DNA, the CDR3 is TGCAGCGTTGCGACAGCAAGAAACACTGAAGCTTTCTTT. Amino acids: CSVATARNTEAFF.

This clone was counted a few times. The chain uses TRBV6-4 and TRBJ1-5; D might be TRBD1 (5 bases). The CDR3 runs 17 residues. V was trimmed by 2 bases and J by 0 bases, leaving 14 bases between them. CDR1 is MRHNA and CDR2 is SNTAGT in the germline V gene. CDR3 DNA: TGTGCCAGCAGTGACCGGATAGACAGAACTAGCAATCAGCCCCAGCATTTT. As protein: CASSDRIDRTSNQPQHF.

The rearrangement joins TRBV5-1 to TRBJ2-5, with 12 nucleotides matching TRBD1. V was pared by 4 bases and J by 4 bases, with 5 bases of the junction left unmatched. Germline CDR1 is SGHRS and CDR2 is YFSETQ. The CDR3 has 15 amino acids. The CDR3 loop reads CASSGDRGLLETQYF. In DNA form, the CDR3 reads TGCGCCAGCAGCGGGGACAGGGGGCTGTTAGAGACCCAGTACTTC.

This clone was seen only once. The chain combines TRBV10-2 with TRBJ1-1; D perhaps matches TRBD1 (5 bases). The V gene's germline CDR1 is WSHSY and CDR2 SAAADI. The germline V and J ends were trimmed by 5 bases and 1 base, with 5 bases remaining between them. This CDR3 contains 12 residues. The chain's CDR3 is CASSTGNTEAFF. The CDR3 DNA sequence: TGCGCCAGCAGTACAGGGAACACTGAAGCTTTCTTT.

The chain links TRBV25-1 to TRBJ1-2; D not certain. Trimming stripped 5 bases from V and 4 bases from J, with 14 bases between. The germline V gene encodes CDR1 MGHDK and CDR2 SYGVNS. CDR3 size: 14 residues. CDR3 DNA sequence: TGTGCCAGCAGTTCATGGGCTGTAGGCTATGGCTACACCTTC. Translation: CASSSWAVGYGYTF.

The rearrangement joins TRBV27 to TRBJ2-2; D not resolved. There are 16 residues in the CDR3. V was pared by 0 bases and J by 7 bases, with 15 bases between. The V gene's germline CDR1 is MNHEY and CDR2 SMNVEV (reference sequence). CDR3 DNA sequence: TGTGCCAGCAGTTTATCCACAGTGTTGTCCGTCGGGGAGCTGTTTTTT. Encoded protein: CASSLSTVLSVGELFF.

The chain uses TRBV15 and TRBJ2-2; 8 bases agree with TRBD1. The CDR3 contains 17 residues. Germline V lookup: CDR1 LNHNV, CDR2 YYDKDF (reference sequence). The ends lost 4 bases at V and 0 bases at J; junction bases unmatched: 7. CDR3 sequence (DNA): TGTGCCACCAGCACTTCTGACAGGGGCCCGAACACCGGGGAGCTGTTTTTT. As protein: CATSTSDRGPNTGELFF. The full variable domain, completed using reference TRBV15 and TRBJ2-2, is DAMVIQNPRYQVTQFGKPVTLSCSQTLNHNVMYWYQQKSSQAPKLLFHYYDKDFNNEADTPDNFQSRRPNTSFCFLDIRSPGLGDTAMYLCATSTSDRGPNTGELFFGEGSRLTVL.

This clone appeared a single time. This chain uses TRBV6-1 with TRBJ2-7, with 7 bases aligning to TRBD2. The germline CDR1 and CDR2 sequences are MNHNS and SASEGT. CDR3 length equals 16 residues. V gave up 2 bases and J gave up 3 bases; unmatched junction bases: 10. The chain's CDR3 is CASSEPADRGSYEQYF. The DNA for the CDR3 is TGTGCCAGCAGTGAACCCGCGGATCGCGGGAGCTACGAGCAGTACTTC.

The genes are TRBV5-1 and TRBJ2-2; 9 nucleotides align to TRBD2. This CDR3 region has 16 residues. V was pared by 4 bases and J by 2 bases, with 6 bases of the junction left unmatched. Germline V gene lookup returns CDR1 SGHRS and CDR2 YFSETQ. The CDR3 DNA reads as TGCGCCAGCAGCCAAGGGACTAGCTCTAACACCGGGGAGCTGTTTTTT. It codes for CASSQGTSSNTGELFF.

The chain combines TRBV30 with TRBJ1-6; 7 bases match TRBD1. Germline values: CDR1 GTSNPN, CDR2 SVGIG (reference sequence). Trimming removed 3 bases from V and 1 base from J; junction bases left unmatched: 3. CDR3 size: 15 residues. The DNA of the CDR3 is TGTGCCTGGAGGGGACAGAGTTCCTATAATTCACCCCTCCACTTT. It yields the protein CAWRGQSSYNSPLHF. The whole variable domain, remainder taken from reference TRBV30 and TRBJ1-6, is SQTIHQWPATLVQPVGSPLSLECTVEGTSNPNLYWYRQAAGRGLQLLFYSVGIGQISSEVPQNLSASRPQDRQFILSSKKLLLSDSGFYLCAWRGQSSYNSPLHFGNGTRLTVT.

The chain combines TRBV7-3 with TRBJ2-6; maybe TRBD2 (5 bases). Germline CDR1 is SGHTA and CDR2 is FQGTGA. The CDR3 runs 17 residues. Trimming left V 5 bases short and J 0 bases short, with 14 bases between. CDR3 sequence reads: CASSPAVGSSGANVLTF. DNA of the CDR3: TGTGCCAGCAGCCCAGCCGTGGGGAGCTCTGGGGCCAACGTCCTGACTTTC.

V usage is TRBV30 and J usage is TRBJ1-1; the D gene is possibly TRBD1 (5 bases). Germline loops: CDR1 GTSNPN, CDR2 SVGIG (reference sequence). The germline V and J ends were trimmed by 3 bases and 2 bases, with 10 bases remaining between them. The length of the CDR3 is 13 residues. The chain's CDR3 is CAWSRVRNTEAFF. In DNA form, the CDR3 reads TGTGCCTGGAGCAGGGTACGAAACACTGAAGCTTTCTTT. Combining the CDR3 with reference TRBV30 and TRBJ1-1 gives the whole variable domain SQTIHQWPATLVQPVGSPLSLECTVEGTSNPNLYWYRQAAGRGLQLLFYSVGIGQISSEVPQNLSASRPQDRQFILSSKKLLLSDSGFYLCAWSRVRNTEAFFGQGTRLTVV.

The rearrangement uses TRBV11-2 and TRBJ1-1, with TRBD1 identical over 8 bases. There are 13 residues in the CDR3. Germline V gives CDR1 SGHAT, CDR2 FQNNGV. Trimming removed 4 bases from V and 4 bases from J; junction bases left unmatched: 2. The CDR3 sequence: CASSSDRVTEAFF. Here the CDR3 DNA reads TGTGCCAGCAGCTCGGACAGGGTCACTGAAGCTTTCTTT.

The J gene is TRBJ2-6, the V gene TRBV12-5; D uncertain. The V end was cut by 5 bases, the J end by 1 base, with 6 bases between. CDR3 length: 14 residues. Per germline, CDR1 LGHNT and CDR2 FRNRAP. The CDR3, as DNA: TGTGCTAGTGGTCCCCAATCTGGGGCCAACGTCCTGACTTTC. Amino acids: CASGPQSGANVLTF.

The CDR3 DNA reads TGCAGCGTTGTGGCAGGGAATGGCTACACCTTC. Translated, it gives CSVVAGNGYTF. The J gene is TRBJ1-2, the V gene TRBV29-1; possible D gene TRBD1, 5 bases. The germline CDR1 and CDR2 sequences are SQVTM and ANQGSEA. The CDR3 has 11 amino acids. Trimming took off 4 bases at V and 6 bases at J, with 9 bases between the two ends.

As concerns this clone: This specimen includes other DNA sequences encoding the same CDR3. The chain joins TRBV4-1 to TRBJ2-7; 9 bases line up with TRBD1. In germline, CDR1 is MGHRA, CDR2 YSYEKL. This CDR3 is built from 15 residues. Trimming at V came to 4 bases and at J to 1 base, leaving 5 bases not matched to a gene. The CDR3 reads CASSPGQGPSYEQYF. The DNA of the CDR3 is TGCGCCAGCAGCCCGGGACAGGGCCCTTCCTACGAGCAGTACTTC.

This clone was detected only a few times. V is TRBV7-8 and J is TRBJ2-7; perhaps TRBD1 as D (5 bases). From germline, CDR1 is SGHVS and CDR2 FQNEAQ. The V end was cut by 5 bases, the J end by 6 bases, with 11 bases between. The CDR3 spans 12 residues. Written as DNA, the CDR3 is TGTGCCAGCAGCCTGGGAAGGGGCGAGCAGTACTTC. It encodes CASSLGRGEQYF. The variable domain in full, with the rest retrieved from reference TRBV7-8 and TRBJ2-7, is GAGVSQSPRYKVAKRGQDVALRCDPISGHVSLFWYQQALGQGPEFLTYFQNEAQLDKSGLPSDRFFAERPEGSVSTLKIQRTQQEDSAVYLCASSLGRGEQYFGPGTRLTVT.